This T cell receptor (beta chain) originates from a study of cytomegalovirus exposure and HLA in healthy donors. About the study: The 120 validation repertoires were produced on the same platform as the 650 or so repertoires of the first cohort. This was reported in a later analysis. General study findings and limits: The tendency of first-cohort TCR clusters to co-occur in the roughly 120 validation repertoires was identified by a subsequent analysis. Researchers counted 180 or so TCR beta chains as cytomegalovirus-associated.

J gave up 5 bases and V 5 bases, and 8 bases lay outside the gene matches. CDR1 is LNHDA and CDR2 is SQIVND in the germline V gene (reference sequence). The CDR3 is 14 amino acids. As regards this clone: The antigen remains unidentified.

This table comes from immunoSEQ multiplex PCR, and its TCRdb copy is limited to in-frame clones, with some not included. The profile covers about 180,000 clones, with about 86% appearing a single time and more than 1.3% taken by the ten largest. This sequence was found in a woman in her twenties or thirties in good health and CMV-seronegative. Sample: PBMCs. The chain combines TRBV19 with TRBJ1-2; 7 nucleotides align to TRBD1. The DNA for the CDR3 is TGTGCCAGTAGTCTTGCGGGACAGCCATATGGCTACACCTTC. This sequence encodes CASSLAGQPYGYTF.